The 21 T cell receptor beta chains presented below share a single source sample, sequenced in a study of blood T cells in healthy people across ages. Alongside a J-beta primer mix, a sample-barcoded 5' primer served in a second PCR lasting about 7 to 11 cycles. MiXCR, applied by TCRdb to the 5' RACE reads, yields one record per CDR3 protein. This sample yields hundreds of thousands of distinct CDR3 sequences, of which 62% are seen a single time; roughly 25% belongs to the top ten. Specimen: blood. The receptors originated from a man aged 25-45 years in good health.

The V call is TRBV10-3, the J call TRBJ2-4; 7 positions match TRBD1. The J call is uncertain, as TRBJ2-7 better fits the DNA end. CDR1 and CDR2 (germline): ENHRY, SYGVKD. CDR3 length equals 15 residues. The CDR3 here is CAISLRDSYVAEQYF. The CDR3, as DNA: TGTGCCATCAGCCTGAGGGACAGCTATGTTGCCGAGCAGTACTTC.

V gene TRBV20-1 combines with J gene TRBJ2-5, with 7 bases that match TRBD1. The end of the DNA is better explained by TRBJ2-7, so the J call may be wrong. CDR1 and CDR2 (germline): DFQATT, SNEGSKA (reference sequence). The CDR3 consists of 12 residues. The CDR3 sequence is CSASSDRDEQYF. The CDR3 DNA sequence: TGCAGTGCTAGCTCTGACAGGGACGAGCAGTACTTC.

This clonotype was detected only a few times. The chain recombines TRBV12-3 or TRBV12-4 with TRBJ2-1; perhaps TRBD1 as D (6 bases). V was shortened by 8 bases and J by 12 bases, with 17 bases between the two germline ends. The CDR3 contains 12 residues. CDR3 DNA sequence: TGTGCCAGCGGAGCATTAAGGGGGTTGCAGTTCTTC. Translation: CASGALRGLQFF.

In nucleotides, the CDR3 is TGCGCCAGCAGCGGGGACGTTTCCGACGGGGAGCTGTTTTTT. Its translation: CASSGDVSDGELFF. The chain has TRBV5-1 and TRBJ2-2; D tentatively fits TRBD1 or TRBD2 (5 bases each). V lost 4 bases to trimming and J lost 7 bases, with 14 bases between them. CDR1 and CDR2 (germline): SGHRS, YFSETQ. CDR3 length: 14 residues.

The chain uses TRBV19 and TRBJ2-1; TRBD1 agrees at 8 bases. Germline CDR1 and CDR2: LNHDA and SQIVND (reference sequence). The CDR3 length is 16 residues. V trimming: 4 bases; J trimming: 0 bases; junction bases outside the gene matches: 5. Here the CDR3 DNA reads TGTGCCAGTAGTACGGACAGGGAGATCTCCTACAATGAGCAGTTCTTC. Residues: CASSTDREISYNEQFF.

With regard to this clonotype: At one end the junction does not follow the germline gene, possibly because of a read error. The J gene is TRBJ2-4, the V gene TRBV4-1; the D gene could be TRBD1 or TRBD2 (5 bases each). The better agreement between TRBJ2-7 and the DNA end casts doubt on the J call. CDR3 size: 14 residues. The V gene's germline CDR1 is MGHRA and CDR2 YSYEKL. In DNA, the CDR3 is TGTGCCAGCAGCCAAGGACGTGGGGACCGCGAGCAGTACTTC. Its translation is CASSQGRGDREQYF.

The chain carries TRBV2 and TRBJ2-1; 7 bases agree with TRBD2. Germline assignment: CDR1 SNHLY and CDR2 FYNNEI. The CDR3 runs to 14 residues. Germline trimming cut 6 bases from V and 4 bases from J; bases unmatched to any gene: 6. The CDR3 sequence is CASSTQRGYNEQFF. CDR3 nucleotides: TGTGCCAGCAGCACACAGCGGGGTTACAATGAGCAGTTCTTC. The full variable domain, rest sourced from reference TRBV2 and TRBJ2-1, is EPEVTQTPSHQVTQMGQEVILRCVPISNHLYFYWYRQILGQKVEFLVSFYNNEISEKSEIFDDQFSVERPDGSNFTLKIRSTKLEDSAMYFCASSTQRGYNEQFFGPGTRLTVL.

The chain joins TRBV20-1 to TRBJ2-1; a possible D gene is TRBD2 (5 bases). CDR3 length equals 14 residues. CDR1 is DFQATT and CDR2 is SNEGSKA in the germline V gene (reference sequence). V gave up 5 bases and J gave up 2 bases, with 13 bases separating them. The CDR3, as DNA: TGCAGTGCTCTGACTGGGAGCCCCTACAATGAGCAGTTCTTC. Its translation is CSALTGSPYNEQFF.

The chain employs TRBV15 and TRBJ1-5; D is ambiguous. The CDR3 extends over 16 amino acids. CDR1 is LNHNV and CDR2 is YYDKDF in the germline V gene (reference sequence). Trimming removed 3 bases at V and 3 bases at J, with 15 bases between. The CDR3, as DNA: TGTGCCACCAGCAGGGAGGGTGTGCGGGACAATCAGCCCCAGCATTTT. Translation gives CATSREGVRDNQPQHF.

The chain uses TRBV3-1 and TRBJ2-5, with 9 bases aligning to TRBD1. Trimming at V came to 3 bases and at J to 4 bases, leaving 9 bases not matched to a gene. From germline, CDR1 is LGHDT and CDR2 YNNKEL (reference sequence). The CDR3 sequence is 16 residues long. CDR3 in amino acids: CASSQATGGASETQYF. The CDR3 DNA follows: TGTGCCAGCAGCCAGGCTACAGGGGGCGCGTCAGAGACCCAGTACTTC.

This chain joins TRBV29-1 and TRBJ2-4; 9 bases line up with TRBD1. The length of the CDR3 is 14 residues. The germline V gene encodes CDR1 SQVTM and CDR2 ANQGSEA. V lost 3 bases to trimming and J lost 13 bases; unmatched junction nucleotides: 13. The CDR3 reads CSVERGQGLGEQYF. DNA of the CDR3: TGCAGCGTTGAGCGTGGACAGGGGTTAGGAGAGCAGTACTTC.

J is TRBJ1-6 and V is TRBV15; D is ambiguous. Trimming shortened V by 5 bases and J by 7 bases, and 12 bases separated the two germline ends. Germline CDR1 and CDR2: LNHNV and YYDKDF (reference sequence). The CDR3 totals 14 residues. The chain's CDR3 is CATSPQRENSPLHF. The DNA of the CDR3 is TGTGCCACCAGCCCCCAGCGCGAGAATTCACCCCTCCACTTT.

V gene TRBV6-5 combines with J gene TRBJ2-7, with D perhaps TRBD2 (7 bases). The CDR3 loop spans 15 amino acids. The V gene's germline CDR1 is MNHEY and CDR2 SVGAGI. The V and J ends lost 2 bases and 5 bases respectively, with 16 bases between them. The chain's CDR3 is CASSYVLGGLDEQYF. The CDR3 DNA sequence: TGTGCCAGCAGTTACGTCTTGGGGGGGCTCGACGAGCAGTACTTC.

The chain has TRBV25-1 and TRBJ1-4, with no clear D. The CDR3 totals 14 residues. Trimming shortened V by 1 base and J by 8 bases, and 11 bases separated the two germline ends. Germline assignment: CDR1 MGHDK and CDR2 SYGVNS. The CDR3 region has the DNA TGTGCCAGCAGTGAATTTAGGAGGGTAGAAAAACTGTTTTTT. Amino acid sequence: CASSEFRRVEKLFF.

The chain recombines TRBV9 with TRBJ2-5; possible D gene TRBD1, 5 bases. The CDR3 is 17 residues long. With 1 base removed from V and 7 bases from J, the gap between germline ends came to 23 bases. Germline V CDR1 and CDR2: SGDLS, YYNGEE. CDR3 DNA: TGTGCCAGCAGCGTATCCCCGGCTGGGGCAGGCAAGAGGACCCAGTACTTC. Protein sequence: CASSVSPAGAGKRTQYF.

The chain carries TRBV7-9 and TRBJ2-5; 7 nucleotides align to TRBD1. CDR1 and CDR2 (germline): SEHNR, FQNEAQ (reference sequence). CDR3 length: 15 amino acids. V lost 5 bases, J lost 5 bases, and 11 bases stayed unmatched. CDR3 sequence reads: CASSHTTGTGETQYF. CDR3 sequence (DNA): TGTGCCAGCAGCCATACGACAGGGACCGGGGAGACCCAGTACTTC.

Worth noting for this clonotype: At one end the junction does not follow the germline gene, possibly because of a read error. The chain is built from TRBV9 and TRBJ1-2, with TRBD1 as a possible D gene (5 bases). Germline lookup yields CDR1 SGDLS and CDR2 YYNGEE. CDR3 size: 15 residues. This chain's CDR3 is CASSVGDQPSYGHTF. Here the CDR3 DNA reads TGTGCCAGCAGCGTAGGGGACCAGCCCTCCTATGGCCACACCTTC.

The gene calls are TRBV12-3 or TRBV12-4 and TRBJ1-2; D uncertain. The ends were cut back, 2 bases at V and 6 bases at J, with 16 bases in the middle. This CDR3 contains 15 residues. CDR3 residues: CASSLKGVQIDGYTF. The CDR3 DNA sequence: TGTGCCAGCAGTTTAAAGGGTGTCCAAATCGATGGCTACACCTTC.

The chain has TRBV20-1 and TRBJ1-1; 11 bases match TRBD1. Trimming took 6 bases from V and 4 from J; bases not matched to a gene: 7. CDR3 length: 14 residues. Germline-derived CDR1 and CDR2 are DFQATT and SNEGSKA (reference sequence). Written as DNA, the CDR3 is TGCAGTGCGCCCACCGGGACAGGGGGCACTGAAGCTTTCTTT. This codes for CSAPTGTGGTEAFF.

The chain combines TRBV20-1 with TRBJ2-3; 15 bases fit TRBD2. Trimming cost V 1 base and J 6 bases; bases outside gene matches: 8. The germline V gene encodes CDR1 DFQATT and CDR2 SNEGSKA (reference sequence). The CDR3 contains 17 residues. CDR3 sequence: CSARGGLAGGPTDTQYF. Written as DNA, the CDR3 is TGCAGTGCTAGAGGCGGACTAGCGGGGGGGCCGACCGATACGCAGTATTTT.

The gene calls are TRBV29-1 and TRBJ1-2; TRBD1 matches 9 bases. V shed 7 bases, J shed 6 bases, and the junction held 12 bases outside the gene matches. The CDR3 runs 14 residues. Germline V CDR1 and CDR2: SQVTM, ANQGSEA. The CDR3: CSADPGQGKDGYTF. CDR3 DNA: TGCAGCGCCGATCCGGGACAGGGAAAGGATGGCTACACCTTC.